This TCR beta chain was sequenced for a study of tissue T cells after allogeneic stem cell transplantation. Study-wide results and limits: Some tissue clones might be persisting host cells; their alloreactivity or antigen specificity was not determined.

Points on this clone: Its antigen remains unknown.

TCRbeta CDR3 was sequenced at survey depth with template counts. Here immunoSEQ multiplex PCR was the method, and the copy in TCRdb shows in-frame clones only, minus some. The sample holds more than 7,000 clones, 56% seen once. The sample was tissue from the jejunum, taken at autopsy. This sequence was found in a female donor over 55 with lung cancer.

The CDR3 sequence: CASSEISGAGANEKLFF. The CDR3 DNA follows: TGTGCCAGCAGTGAAATATCAGGGGCAGGGGCTAATGAAAAACTGTTTTTT. This chain connects TRBV25-1 to TRBJ1-4, with a tentative D call TRBD1 (6 bases). The CDR3 is made up of 17 amino acids. Germline-derived CDR1 and CDR2 are MGHDK and SYGVNS. The ends were cut back, 2 bases at V and 3 bases at J, with 16 bases in the middle. Full variable domain (rest looked up from reference TRBV25-1 and TRBJ1-4): EADIYQTPRYLVIGTGKKITLECSQTMGHDKMYWYQQDPGMELHLIHYSYGVNSTEKGDLSSESTVSRIRTEHFPLTLESARPSHTSQYLCASSEISGAGANEKLFFGSGTQLSVL.